The present entry profiles one TCR beta chain with its context. Original methodology: The assay estimated nucleated cells by amplifying reference gene primers. Data came from immunoSEQ multiplex PCR; TCRdb stores just in-frame clones and leaves some out. That table furnishes V, J and clone size, whereas the DNA furnished D and trimming. The sample has approximately 190,000 clones, about 93% seen once; the top ten hold approximately 0.5%. This sample is part of a study of blood T cell repertoires in COVID-19. About the research overall: The cDNA or gDNA used as material had been derived from T cells, B-cell-depleted T cells, or PBMCs.

The sequencing input was peripheral blood. This clonotype was obtained from a man in his forties or fifties with acute or convalescent COVID-19.

CDR3 bases: TGCAGCCAACAGGGAGAAGAGACCCAGTACTTC. Translation: CSQQGEETQYF. The rearrangement uses TRBV20-1 and TRBJ2-5; weak D call: TRBD1 (6 bases). Germline CDR1 DFQATT, CDR2 SNEGSKA (reference sequence). CDR3 length equals 11 residues.